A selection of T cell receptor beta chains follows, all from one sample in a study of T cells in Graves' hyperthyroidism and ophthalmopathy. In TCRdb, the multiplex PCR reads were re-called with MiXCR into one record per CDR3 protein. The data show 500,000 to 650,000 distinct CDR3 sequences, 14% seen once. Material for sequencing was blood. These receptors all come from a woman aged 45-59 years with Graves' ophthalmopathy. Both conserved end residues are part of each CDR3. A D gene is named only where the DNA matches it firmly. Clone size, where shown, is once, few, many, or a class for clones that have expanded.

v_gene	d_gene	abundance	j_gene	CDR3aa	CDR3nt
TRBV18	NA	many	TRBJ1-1	CASSPPGAQPNTEAFF	TGTGCCAGCTCACCACCGGGGGCACAGCCAAACACTGAAGCTTTCTTT
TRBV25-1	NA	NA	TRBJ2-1	CASSEDYYNEQFF	TGTGCCAGCAGTGAGGACTACTACAATGAGCAGTTCTTC
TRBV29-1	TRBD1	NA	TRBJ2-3	CSVNRGTDTQYF	TGCAGCGTTAACAGGGGCACGGATACGCAGTATTTT
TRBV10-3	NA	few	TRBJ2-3	CAIGTSTDTQYF	TGTGCCATCGGGACAAGCACAGATACGCAGTATTTT
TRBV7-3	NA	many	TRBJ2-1	CATAANGERYNEQFF	TGTGCCACCGCGGCTAACGGGGAAAGGTACAATGAGCAGTTCTTC
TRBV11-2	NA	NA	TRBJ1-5	CASSLDRGWHQPQHF	TGTGCCAGCAGCTTAGACAGGGGTTGGCATCAGCCCCAGCATTTT
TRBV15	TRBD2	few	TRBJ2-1	CATSSIPGTSGSYEQFF	TGTGCCACCAGCAGCATACCCGGGACTAGCGGGAGTTATGAGCAGTTCTTC
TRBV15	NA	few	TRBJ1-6	CATSRDLSIGQINSPLHF	TGTGCCACCAGCAGAGATCTATCTATAGGACAGATTAATTCACCCCTCCACTTT
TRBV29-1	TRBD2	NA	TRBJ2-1	CSTEEGTSGYNEQFF	TGCAGCACTGAGGAGGGGACTAGCGGATACAATGAGCAGTTCTTC
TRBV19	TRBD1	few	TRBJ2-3	CASSQTLGTVSTDTQYF	TGTGCCAGTAGTCAAACTTTGGGGACAGTTAGCACAGATACGCAGTATTTT
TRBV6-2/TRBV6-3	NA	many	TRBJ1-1	CASSTGHKTEAFF	TGTGCCAGCAGCACGGGACACAAAACTGAAGCTTTCTTT
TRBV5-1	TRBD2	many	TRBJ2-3	CASSSPRLAGVEGDTQYF	TGCGCCAGCAGCTCCCCGAGACTAGCGGGAGTAGAGGGGGATACGCAGTATTTT
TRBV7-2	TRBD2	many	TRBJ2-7	CASSELAGGPGDEQYF	TGTGCCAGCAGCGAACTAGCGGGAGGGCCGGGGGACGAGCAGTACTTC
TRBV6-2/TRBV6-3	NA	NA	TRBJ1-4	CASSYSPVEKLFF	TGTGCCAGCAGTTACTCTCCAGTGGAAAAACTGTTTTTT
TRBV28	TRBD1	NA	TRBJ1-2	CASSLGQDYGDTF	TGTGCCAGCAGCTTAGGACAGGACTATGGCGACACCTTC
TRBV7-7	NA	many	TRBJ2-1	CASSLDGGEQFF	TGTGCTAGCAGCTTAGATGGAGGTGAGCAGTTCTTC
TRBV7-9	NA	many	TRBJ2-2	CASKTGPNTGELFF	TGTGCCAGCAAAACGGGACCGAACACCGGGGAGCTGTTTTTT
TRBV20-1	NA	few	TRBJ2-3	CSAREMSTDTQYF	TGCAGTGCTAGAGAGATGTCCACAGATACGCAGTATTTT
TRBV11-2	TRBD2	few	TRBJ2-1	CASSRRSGTSGRKSYNEQFF	TGTGCCAGCAGCAGACGGTCCGGGACTAGCGGGAGAAAGTCCTACAATGAGCAGTTCTTC
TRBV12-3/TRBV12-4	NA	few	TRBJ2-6	CASSAQSAGANVLTF	TGTGCCAGCAGCGCTCAGTCGGCTGGGGCCAACGTCCTGACTTTC
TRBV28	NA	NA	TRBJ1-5	CASSSTGGASQPQHF	TGTGCCAGCAGTTCAACCGGGGGCGCGTCTCAGCCCCAGCATTTT
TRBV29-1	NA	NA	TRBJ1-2	CSVVRPNYGYTF	TGCAGCGTTGTTCGTCCTAACTATGGCTACACCTTC
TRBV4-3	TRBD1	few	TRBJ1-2	CASSQDPTGNYGYTF	TGCGCCAGCAGCCAAGACCCGACAGGGAACTATGGCTACACCTTC
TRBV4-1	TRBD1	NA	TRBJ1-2	CASSQDGTGTRGYTF	TGCGCCAGCAGCCAAGATGGGACAGGGACCCGTGGCTACACCTTC